This passage covers 24 T cell receptor beta chains from one sample sequenced in a study of OX40 agonist ivuxolimab in advanced cancers. Profiled with immunoSEQ multiplex PCR; TCRdb holds only in-frame clones, not every one. Altogether about 100,000 clones are present, around 93% being singletons, with the ten largest covering 0.54%. The sequencing used CD4+ or CD8+ T cells sorted from blood, collected in a trial of the OX40 agonist ivuxolimab. The receptors were gathered from an adult with an advanced solid tumor such as melanoma, head and neck, liver or kidney cancer.

This chain connects TRBV5-1 to TRBJ2-7; 7 nucleotides agree with TRBD2. Germline trimming cut 0 bases from V and 2 bases from J; bases unmatched to any gene: 11. Germline V gene lookup returns CDR1 SGHRS and CDR2 YFSETQ. The CDR3 consists of 17 residues. The chain's CDR3 is CASSLAKLTGLPYEQYF. DNA of the CDR3: TGCGCCAGCAGCTTGGCCAAGCTCACGGGACTACCCTACGAGCAGTACTTC.

The chain joins TRBV7-8 to TRBJ2-7; D is possibly TRBD1 or TRBD2 (5 bases each). The CDR3 has 16 amino acids. Germline loops: CDR1 SGHVS, CDR2 FQNEAQ. V was cut by 1 base and J by 4 bases, with 17 bases left in between. The CDR3 protein is CASSLGRNRGEYEQYF. CDR3 in DNA: TGTGCCAGCAGCTTAGGCCGGAACCGGGGCGAATACGAGCAGTACTTC.

The chain joins TRBV5-1 to TRBJ1-4; D possibly corresponds to TRBD1 (6 bases). Trimming took off 4 bases at V and 6 bases at J, with 16 bases between the two ends. The CDR3 covers 15 residues. Germline values: CDR1 SGHRS, CDR2 YFSETQ. CDR3 sequence (DNA): TGCGCCAGCAGCGCAGGGGCCCAGGGGCATGAAAAACTGTTTTTT. Its translation is CASSAGAQGHEKLFF. Full variable domain (outside the CDR3, taken from reference TRBV5-1 and TRBJ1-4): KAGVTQTPRYLIKTRGQQVTLSCSPISGHRSVSWYQQTPGQGLQFLFEYFSETQRNKGNFPGRFSGRQFSNSRSEMNVSTLELGDSALYLCASSAGAQGHEKLFFGSGTQLSVL.

The genes are TRBV5-4 and TRBJ2-7; tentatively, D is TRBD2 (6 bases). Germline CDR1 and CDR2: SGHNT and YYREEE (reference sequence). V shed 0 bases and J shed 11 bases, with 15 bases lying between them. This CDR3 has 13 residues. CDR3 amino acids: CASSLEVTRNEYF. DNA of the CDR3: TGTGCCAGCAGCTTGGAAGTGACTAGAAATGAGTACTTC.

This clone was counted once. Here the CDR3 reads CASSLAGPYEQYF. The CDR3 region has the DNA TGTGCCAGCAGCTTAGCGGGCCCCTACGAGCAGTACTTC. The chain uses TRBV7-2 and TRBJ2-7, with D unclear. Trimming took 0 bases from V and 2 from J, leaving 5 bases between them. CDR1 is SGHTA and CDR2 is FQGNSA in the germline V gene. CDR3 size: 13 residues.

This clone was detected only a few times. This rearrangement joins TRBV7-3 to TRBJ2-1; D remains ambiguous. CDR3 length: 15 amino acids. In germline, CDR1 is SGHTA, CDR2 FQGTGA. V lost 1 base and J lost 2, with 9 bases in between. CDR3 nucleotide sequence: TGTGCCAGCAGCTTAAGGCCTGGTACCTACAATGAGCAGTTCTTC. Its protein product is CASSLRPGTYNEQFF.

The chain couples TRBV28 to TRBJ2-7; D call uncertain. This CDR3 spans 14 amino acids. Germline V lookup: CDR1 MDHEN, CDR2 SYDVKM. V gave up 6 bases and J gave up 0 bases, with 12 bases separating them. The CDR3 DNA follows: TGTGCCAGCAGAGACGGGCCCTCCTCCTACGAGCAGTACTTC. It specifies CASRDGPSSYEQYF.

V gene TRBV18 combines with J gene TRBJ2-5, with unresolved D. CDR3 length equals 13 residues. Germline V lookup: CDR1 KGHSH, CDR2 LQKENI. V lost 6 bases, J lost 0 bases, and 8 bases lay in between. CDR3 coding DNA: TGTGCCAGCTCGAGCATGTACCAAGAGACCCAGTACTTC. Translated: CASSSMYQETQYF.

This chain links TRBV5-6 with TRBJ2-3, with TRBD2 matching 16 bases. The length of the CDR3 is 17 residues. Germline loops: CDR1 SGHDT, CDR2 YYEEEE. Trimming removed 4 bases from V and 2 bases from J; junction bases left unmatched: 4. Here the CDR3 reads CASSRGLAGGTTDTQYF. In DNA form, the CDR3 reads TGTGCCAGCAGCCGGGGACTAGCGGGAGGGACCACAGATACGCAGTATTTT. The full variable domain, completed using reference TRBV5-6 and TRBJ2-3, is DAGVTQSPTHLIKTRGQQVTLRCSPKSGHDTVSWYQQALGQGPQFIFQYYEEEERQRGNFPDRFSGHQFPNYSSELNVNALLLGDSALYLCASSRGLAGGTTDTQYFGPGTRLTVL.

This chain connects TRBV7-6 to TRBJ2-3; either TRBD1 or TRBD2 may fit D (5 bases each). The V end lost 5 bases, the J end lost 7 bases, and 16 bases lay between the germline ends. This CDR3 comprises 14 residues. CDR1 SGHVS and CDR2 FNYEAQ come from the germline V gene. The CDR3 DNA reads TGTGCCAGCAGCCCGAGACGAGGGGAGAATACGCAGTATTTT. Protein product: CASSPRRGENTQYF. The full variable domain, completed using reference TRBV7-6 and TRBJ2-3, is GAGVSQSPRYKVTKRGQDVALRCDPISGHVSLYWYRQALGQGPEFLTYFNYEAQQDKSGLPNDRFSAERPEGSISTLTIQRTEQRDSAMYRCASSPRRGENTQYFGPGTRLTVL.

In its sample, this clone was seen once. The rearrangement joins TRBV6-1 to TRBJ1-4, with TRBD1 as a possible D gene (6 bases). With 6 bases removed from V and 1 base from J, the gap between germline ends came to 12 bases. Germline V gene data show CDR1 as MNHNS and CDR2 as SASEGT. There are 15 residues in the CDR3. The CDR3 reads CASRAAGVTNEKLFF. The CDR3, as DNA: TGTGCCAGCAGGGCCGCAGGGGTAACTAATGAAAAACTGTTTTTT.

V and J are TRBV5-4 and TRBJ2-1; 9 bases are shared with TRBD2. The J segment lost 5 bases and the V segment lost 1 base, leaving 4 bases of the junction unmatched. Germline V CDR1 and CDR2: SGHNT, YYREEE (reference sequence). This CDR3 has 15 residues. The CDR3 nucleotides read TGTGCCAGCAGCTTGAGGACTAGCGCTAACAATGAGCAGTTCTTC. Translated, it gives CASSLRTSANNEQFF. Variable domain in full (rest from reference TRBV5-4 and TRBJ2-1): ETGVTQSPTHLIKTRGQQVTLRCSSQSGHNTVSWYQQALGQGPQFIFQYYREEENGRGNFPPRFSGLQFPNYSSELNVNALELDDSALYLCASSLRTSANNEQFFGPGTRLTVL.

The J gene is TRBJ2-5, the V gene TRBV2; 8 nucleotides match TRBD2. Per the germline V gene, CDR1 is SNHLY and CDR2 is FYNNEI. The CDR3 consists of 13 residues. V gave up 4 bases and J gave up 5 bases; unmatched junction bases: 3. Here the CDR3 reads CASSVAGFETQYF. In DNA, the CDR3 is TGTGCCAGCAGTGTAGCGGGGTTTGAGACCCAGTACTTC.

This chain uses TRBV19 with TRBJ1-4, with TRBD1 matching over 11 bases. V trimming: 3 bases; J trimming: 2 bases; junction bases outside the gene matches: 8. CDR1 is LNHDA and CDR2 is SQIVND in the germline V gene (reference sequence). The CDR3 contains 18 residues. The CDR3 protein is CASSIRTGGPITNEKLFF. CDR3 in DNA: TGTGCCAGTAGTATTCGGACAGGGGGCCCTATTACTAATGAAAAACTGTTTTTT.

The chain has TRBV5-1 and TRBJ2-1; D is unclear. CDR3 length equals 12 residues. V was clipped by 0 bases and J by 13 bases, with 11 bases between them. Looked up from germline, CDR1 is SGHRS and CDR2 is YFSETQ. The CDR3: CASSLDHSVQFF. The CDR3 DNA follows: TGCGCCAGCAGCTTGGACCACTCAGTCCAGTTCTTC. The full variable domain, with the rest looked up from reference TRBV5-1 and TRBJ2-1, is KAGVTQTPRYLIKTRGQQVTLSCSPISGHRSVSWYQQTPGQGLQFLFEYFSETQRNKGNFPGRFSGRQFSNSRSEMNVSTLELGDSALYLCASSLDHSVQFFGPGTRLTVL.

The chain has TRBV5-1 and TRBJ1-3; D is unclear. CDR1 SGHRS and CDR2 YFSETQ come from the germline V gene. The CDR3 sequence is 13 residues long. V was shortened by 0 bases and J by 4 bases, with 5 bases between the two germline ends. The CDR3 sequence: CASSLGDGNTIYF. CDR3 in DNA: TGCGCCAGCAGCTTGGGAGACGGAAACACCATATATTTT.

The chain uses TRBV15 and TRBJ2-5; tentatively, D is TRBD2 (5 bases). Trimming left V 1 base short and J 3 bases short, with 9 bases between. Germline assignment: CDR1 LNHNV and CDR2 YYDKDF (reference sequence). This CDR3 is 14 amino acids long. The CDR3 nucleotides are TGTGCCACCAGCAGAGGAGGGTTTGAAGAGACCCAGTACTTC. Translating gives CATSRGGFEETQYF. Filled out from reference TRBV15 and TRBJ2-5, the complete variable domain reads DAMVIQNPRYQVTQFGKPVTLSCSQTLNHNVMYWYQQKSSQAPKLLFHYYDKDFNNEADTPDNFQSRRPNTSFCFLDIRSPGLGDTAMYLCATSRGGFEETQYFGPGTRLLVL.

The chain recombines TRBV6-6 with TRBJ1-5; 7 bases agree with TRBD1. CDR1 is MNHNY and CDR2 is SVGAGI in the germline V gene (reference sequence). The CDR3 has 16 residues. V lost 0 bases, J lost 6 bases, and 8 bases stayed unmatched. The CDR3 loop is CASSYSKGQKVQPQHF. CDR3 in DNA: TGTGCCAGCAGTTACTCGAAGGGACAGAAAGTTCAGCCCCAGCATTTT.

The chain couples TRBV7-2 to TRBJ2-7; 7 bases are shared with TRBD2. Trimming at V came to 3 bases and at J to 1 base, leaving 6 bases not matched to a gene. The V gene's germline CDR1 is SGHTA and CDR2 FQGNSA. This CDR3 spans 15 amino acids. CDR3 DNA: TGTGCCAGCAGCTTTATGACGGGGGGTTCCTACGAGCAGTACTTC. It specifies CASSFMTGGSYEQYF.

This clone has just one count. The chain recombines TRBV4-2 with TRBJ1-2, with D tentatively TRBD1 (6 bases). The germline CDR1 and CDR2 sequences are LGHNA and YNFKEQ. The germline V and J ends were trimmed by 0 bases and 1 base, with 6 bases remaining between them. The CDR3 is 14 amino acids. CDR3 in DNA: TGTGCCAGCAGCCAAGACAGGGGTAACTATGGCTACACCTTC. Translated: CASSQDRGNYGYTF.

The chain has TRBV6-5 and TRBJ1-4; tentative D call: TRBD1 (5 bases). Per germline, CDR1 MNHEY and CDR2 SVGAGI. CDR3 length: 15 amino acids. V lost 6 bases and J lost 8, with 19 bases in between. This CDR3 is CASSPGAGGNEKLFF. The CDR3 nucleotides are TGTGCCAGCAGCCCCGGGGCAGGTGGGAACGAAAAACTGTTTTTT.

The V call is TRBV19, the J call TRBJ2-2; 9 bases match TRBD2. The length of the CDR3 is 15 residues. The germline V gene encodes CDR1 LNHDA and CDR2 SQIVND (reference sequence). With V trimmed by 6 bases and J by 4 bases, 6 bases remained unmatched. CDR3 bases: TGTGCCAGTAGCATTAGCGGGAGACTCACCGGGGAGCTGTTTTTT. Translating it yields CASSISGRLTGELFF.

The gene calls are TRBV5-1 and TRBJ2-1; 7 nucleotides align to TRBD2. Germline V gives CDR1 SGHRS, CDR2 YFSETQ. V shed 2 bases and J 8 bases; nucleotides not matched to a gene: 7. This CDR3 contains 14 residues. As DNA, the CDR3 is TGCGCCAGCAGCTTAGGGGCGGGAGTCTATGAGCAGTTCTTC. Its translation: CASSLGAGVYEQFF.

Here the CDR3 reads CASSLGGQPQHF. Written as DNA, the CDR3 is TGTGCCAGCAGCTTAGGCGGGCAGCCCCAGCATTTT. The chain carries TRBV7-9 and TRBJ1-5; unclear D gene. V was clipped by 1 base and J by 7 bases, with 5 bases between them. Per the germline V gene, CDR1 is SEHNR and CDR2 is FQNEAQ (reference sequence). This CDR3 spans 12 amino acids.